The 23 T cell receptor beta chains in this list originate from one sample, sequenced in a study of T cells in Graves' hyperthyroidism and ophthalmopathy. It was RNA transcripts that yielded the amplified TCR beta CDR3 regions. When the TCR CDR3 underwent first-round RT-PCR, the HTBI primer set was used. In TCRdb, the multiplex PCR reads were re-called with MiXCR into one record per CDR3 protein. In the table there are around 360,000 distinct CDR3 sequences, around 15% of which are singletons. The sequenced material came from blood. These TCRs come from a woman between 55 and 75 years old with Graves' ophthalmopathy.

This clonotype was seen repeatedly, ten times or more. This chain joins TRBV6-1 and TRBJ2-7, with 8 bases aligning to TRBD1. CDR1 is MNHNS, CDR2 SASEGT, per germline. Trimming at V came to 7 bases and at J to 2 bases, leaving 7 bases not matched to a gene. The CDR3 runs to 14 residues. In DNA, the CDR3 is TGTGCCAGCACCGGACAGGGTTCGGCCTACGAGCAGTACTTC. This gives the protein CASTGQGSAYEQYF.

This clonotype was seen many times. The chain uses TRBV12-3 or TRBV12-4 and TRBJ2-7, with 10 positions matching TRBD2. This CDR3 contains 15 residues. The J segment lost 7 bases and the V segment lost 6 bases, leaving 12 bases of the junction unmatched. The CDR3 nucleotides are TGTGCCAGCAGCCTAAGCGGGAGGGCCTCAGGAGAGCAGTACTTC. Residues: CASSLSGRASGEQYF.

This clonotype occurred many times. J is TRBJ2-7 and V is TRBV27, with D maybe TRBD1 (6 bases). V was pared by 5 bases and J by 2 bases, with 13 bases between. The CDR3 contains 14 residues. The germline CDR1 and CDR2 sequences are MNHEY and SMNVEV (reference sequence). DNA for the CDR3: TGTGCCAGCAGTCACCGAGGACAGCCCTACGAGCAGTACTTC. It specifies CASSHRGQPYEQYF.

In regard to this clonotype: This may be a read error: a much more frequent sequence differs by one nucleotide. This rearrangement joins TRBV12-3 or TRBV12-4 to TRBJ2-3; TRBD1 aligns across 9 bases. The CDR3 length is 16 residues. V trimming: 4 bases; J trimming: 2 bases; junction bases outside the gene matches: 7. This CDR3 is CASSSDTGGDTDTQYF. CDR3 DNA: TGTGCCAGCAGTTCCGACACAGGGGGCGACACAGATACGCAGTATTTT.

The rearrangement links TRBV5-8 to TRBJ2-5; D call uncertain. Looked up from germline, CDR1 is SGHTS and CDR2 is YDEGEE. Trimming left V 0 bases short and J 7 bases short, with 13 bases between. The CDR3 is 14 residues long. CDR3 residues: CASSLAGGPTTQYF. The CDR3 bases are TGTGCCAGCAGCTTGGCCGGCGGACCTACGACCCAGTACTTC.

Many counts were recorded for this clonotype. This sequence joins TRBV2 and TRBJ2-1, with D unresolved. Germline CDR1 and CDR2: SNHLY and FYNNEI. The V end was cut by 6 bases, the J end by 10 bases, with 13 bases between. CDR3 length equals 12 residues. CDR3 region: CASRGNEWEQFF. The CDR3 bases are TGTGCCAGCAGAGGGAACGAATGGGAGCAGTTCTTC.

This chain links TRBV19 with TRBJ2-5; perhaps TRBD2 as D (5 bases). Germline V gene data show CDR1 as LNHDA and CDR2 as SQIVND (reference sequence). V lost 6 bases, J lost 1 base, and 21 bases lay in between. CDR3 length: 17 amino acids. The chain's CDR3 is CASSKGGPAGPQETQYF. CDR3 nucleotides: TGTGCCAGTAGCAAGGGCGGGCCAGCCGGACCCCAAGAGACCCAGTACTTC.

The rearrangement links TRBV3-1 to TRBJ2-5, with 11 bases matching TRBD1. V lost 4 bases to trimming and J lost 5 bases; unmatched junction nucleotides: 6. There are 15 residues in the CDR3. The germline V gene has CDR1 LGHDT and CDR2 YNNKEL (reference sequence). In DNA, the CDR3 is TGTGCCAGCAGCCTTCGGACAGGGGGCGGGGAGACCCAGTACTTC. Its translation is CASSLRTGGGETQYF.

The sample holds many counts of this clonotype. CDR3 in amino acids: CASSLMSGNYEQYF. The DNA of the CDR3 is TGTGCCAGCAGTTTAATGTCAGGAAACTACGAGCAGTACTTC. The V gene is TRBV12-3 or TRBV12-4, the J gene TRBJ2-7; D gene unclear. V was pared by 2 bases and J by 3 bases, with 11 bases between. The CDR3 covers 14 residues.

On this clonotype: One base away lies a much larger clone, so this may be a sequencing read error. This chain joins TRBV6-2 or TRBV6-3 and TRBJ2-1, with 8 bases that match TRBD2. Germline CDR1 MNHEY, CDR2 SVGEGT. The CDR3 is 15 amino acids. CDR3 sequence reads: CASSDGAGARNEQSF. Here the CDR3 DNA reads TGTGCCAGCAGTGACGGAGCGGGAGCCAGGAATGAGCAGTCCTTC.

This clonotype was seen only a few times. This chain connects TRBV10-3 to TRBJ2-7; possibly TRBD1 for D (6 bases). Germline V gene sequence: CDR1 ENHRY, CDR2 SYGVKD. Trimming took off 5 bases at V and 5 bases at J, with 10 bases between the two ends. The CDR3 has 12 residues. CDR3 region: CAISRPGDEQYF. In DNA form, the CDR3 reads TGTGCCATCAGTCGGCCAGGGGACGAGCAGTACTTC.

Ten or more counts support this clonotype. The rearrangement links TRBV18 to TRBJ2-2; D is perhaps TRBD1 (5 bases). The CDR3 sequence is 14 residues long. Trimming cost V 2 bases and J 5 bases, with 9 bases left between them. The V gene's germline CDR1 is KGHSH and CDR2 LQKENI. In DNA, the CDR3 is TGTGCCAGCTCACCATCCCAGGGAACCGGGGAGCTGTTTTTT. It codes for CASSPSQGTGELFF.

This clonotype was detected a few times. The genes are TRBV20-1 and TRBJ2-7; 7 bases line up with TRBD2. The junction had 14 bases not matched to a gene; V was cut back by 1 base and J by 5 bases. Germline V gene lookup returns CDR1 DFQATT and CDR2 SNEGSKA (reference sequence). The CDR3 has 16 amino acids. The CDR3 is CSARGGASGNRNEQYF. The CDR3 nucleotides read TGCAGTGCTAGAGGAGGGGCTAGCGGTAATAGGAACGAGCAGTACTTC.

The table lists this clonotype with a few counts. A junction boundary mismatches the germline segment, possibly from a read error. The chain is built from TRBV19 and TRBJ1-1; no clear D. The CDR3 is made up of 15 amino acids. Germline V CDR1 and CDR2: LNHDA, SQIVND (reference sequence). In DNA form, the CDR3 reads TGTGCCGGTAGTATAACGGATTGGGCCAACACTGAAGCTTTCTTT. As protein: CAGSITDWANTEAFF. Complete variable domain (other parts from reference TRBV19 and TRBJ1-1): DGGITQSPKYLFRKEGQNVTLSCEQNLNHDAMYWYRQDPGQGLRLIYYSQIVNDFQKGDIAEGYSVSREKKESFPLTVTSAQKNPTAFYLCAGSITDWANTEAFFGQGTRLTVV.

This clonotype was counted ten times or more. V gene TRBV30 combines with J gene TRBJ2-2; no clear D gene. Germline V CDR1 and CDR2: GTSNPN, SVGIG (reference sequence). The CDR3 spans 13 residues. V lost 2 bases to trimming and J lost 2 bases, with 6 bases between them. This chain's CDR3 is CAWSLYNTGELFF. The CDR3 DNA reads TGTGCCTGGAGTTTATACAACACCGGGGAGCTGTTTTTT.

In its sample, this clonotype was seen many times. The rearrangement links TRBV28 to TRBJ2-1, with D tentatively TRBD1 (5 bases). The CDR3 extends over 15 amino acids. Trimming left V 4 bases short and J 11 bases short, with 21 bases between. Germline loops: CDR1 MDHEN, CDR2 SYDVKM. CDR3 nucleotides: TGTGCCAGCAGTTCTCCTGCCTCAGGGCGGAATAAGCAGTTCTTC. It yields the protein CASSSPASGRNKQFF.

This clonotype was seen many times. The chain links TRBV30 to TRBJ2-1; D is possibly TRBD2 (6 bases). The CDR3 covers 14 residues. Germline-derived CDR1 and CDR2 are GTSNPN and SVGIG (reference sequence). The germline V and J ends were trimmed by 3 bases and 7 bases, with 16 bases remaining between them. CDR3 DNA: TGTGCCTGGAGGTTGGGCGGGACTGTGAATGAGCAGTTCTTC. It yields the protein CAWRLGGTVNEQFF.

In its sample, this clonotype was seen many times. The chain uses TRBV2 and TRBJ2-3; D call uncertain. Deletions cut 7 bases from V and 2 bases from J, with 16 bases between. This CDR3 has 15 amino acids. Germline loops: CDR1 SNHLY, CDR2 FYNNEI. The CDR3 protein is CASKGPHPITDTQYF. Written as DNA, the CDR3 is TGTGCCAGCAAGGGCCCGCACCCGATCACAGATACGCAGTATTTT.

The chain couples TRBV9 to TRBJ1-5; D call uncertain. CDR3 length equals 13 residues. Germline CDR1 SGDLS, CDR2 YYNGEE. V dropped 0 bases and J dropped 3 bases, with 4 bases sitting between them. CDR3 sequence (DNA): TGTGCCAGCAGCGTAGGGAACAATCAGCCCCAGCATTTT. This codes for CASSVGNNQPQHF.

There are many counts of this clonotype. The V and J genes are TRBV24-1 and TRBJ1-5, with unresolved D. This CDR3 is 12 amino acids long. Trimming stripped 2 bases from V and 5 bases from J, with 3 bases between. Germline CDR1 is KGHDR and CDR2 is SFDVKD. CDR3 sequence (DNA): TGTGCCACCAGTGATTCGGATCAGCCCCAGCATTTT. Protein: CATSDSDQPQHF.

At least ten counts were recorded for this clonotype. The rearrangement links TRBV6-1 to TRBJ2-1; 11 nucleotides match TRBD2. After removal of 4 bases from V and 7 bases from J, the junction contained 6 bases not matched to a gene. The CDR3 is made up of 15 amino acids. In germline, CDR1 is MNHNS, CDR2 SASEGT. CDR3 protein: CASSGGTSGRNEQFF. The CDR3 DNA is TGTGCCAGCAGTGGGGGGACTAGCGGTCGTAATGAGCAGTTCTTC.

The rearrangement joins TRBV9 to TRBJ1-2; 8 bases line up with TRBD1. Germline CDR1 SGDLS, CDR2 YYNGEE. V shed 0 bases and J 6 bases; nucleotides not matched to a gene: 19. The CDR3 has 19 residues. CDR3 in amino acids: CASSVGRLISQGASNGYTF. The CDR3 DNA reads as TGTGCCAGCAGCGTAGGCCGCCTCATTTCCCAGGGGGCGAGCAATGGCTACACCTTC. Based on the CDR3 plus reference TRBV9 and TRBJ1-2, the full variable domain is DSGVTQTPKHLITATGQRVTLRCSPRSGDLSVYWYQQSLDQGLQFLIQYYNGEERAKGNILERFSAQQFPDLHSELNLSSLELGDSALYFCASSVGRLISQGASNGYTFGSGTRLTVV.

This clonotype was observed at least ten times. The V gene is TRBV30, the J gene TRBJ1-5; tentatively, D is TRBD1 (6 bases). Germline V gives CDR1 GTSNPN, CDR2 SVGIG (reference sequence). The CDR3 loop spans 14 amino acids. The V gene lost 2 bases and the J gene lost 6 bases, with 14 bases spanning the gap. As DNA, the CDR3 is TGTGCCTGGAGTCCTACAGGGACCGTTCAGCCCCAGCATTTT. It specifies CAWSPTGTVQPQHF. The whole variable domain, remainder taken from reference TRBV30 and TRBJ1-5, is SQTIHQWPATLVQPVGSPLSLECTVEGTSNPNLYWYRQAAGRGLQLLFYSVGIGQISSEVPQNLSASRPQDRQFILSSKKLLLSDSGFYLCAWSPTGTVQPQHFGDGTRLSIL.